This is a list of T cell receptor beta chains from one sample in a study of blood T cell repertoires in COVID-19. Profiling relied on immunoSEQ multiplex PCR, and the TCRdb table lists in-frame clones only, not all of them. The repertoire consists of roughly 250,000 clones, with 90% to 95% occurring once and the leading ten covering 1.5% to 2%. The sample consisted of PBMCs or T cells enriched from blood (not recorded which). The source of these receptors is a woman aged 18-29 years who had recovered from COVID-19. Each CDR3 is given with its conserved first and last residue. The D gene is left open where the match is weak. The size field is filled for only some rows; it gives once, few, many or a size class.

J: TRBJ1-5; size: -; D: -; V: TRBV6-1; DNA: TGTGCCAGCAGTGAAGGAGTGGGCAATCAGCCCCAGCATTTT; CDR3: CASSEGVGNQPQHF
J: TRBJ2-2; size: -; D: -; V: TRBV5-8; DNA: TGTGCCAGCAGCTTCACCGACAGCCTAATGGCGAACACCGGGGAGCTGTTTTTT; CDR3: CASSFTDSLMANTGELFF
J: TRBJ2-3; size: -; D: TRBD2; V: TRBV19; DNA: TGTGCCAGTAGTGCGGGAGGGCCAGATACGCAGTATTTT; CDR3: CASSAGGPDTQYF
J: TRBJ1-3; size: -; D: -; V: TRBV9; DNA: TGTGCCAGCAGCCCCGAGGGGAGGGCTGGAAACACCATATATTTT; CDR3: CASSPEGRAGNTIYF
J: TRBJ2-1; size: -; D: -; V: TRBV10-3; DNA: TGTGCCATCAGTGCCGGCGGAAAATCCTACAATGAGCAGTTCTTC; CDR3: CAISAGGKSYNEQFF
J: TRBJ2-1; size: -; D: TRBD2; V: TRBV4-1; DNA: TGCGCCAGCAGCCAAGATTTCGAGCGGGGTATAAATGAGCAGTTCTTC; CDR3: CASSQDFERGINEQFF
J: TRBJ1-6; size: -; D: TRBD1; V: TRBV6-5; DNA: TGTGCCAGCAGTTACGCAAGACAGGGGGCCAGATCACCCCTCCACTTT; CDR3: CASSYARQGARSPLHF
J: TRBJ1-1; size: -; D: -; V: TRBV11-3; DNA: TGTGCCGGCGGTAAGGATGACAGTTTGAACACTGAAGCTTTCTTT; CDR3: CAGGKDDSLNTEAFF
J: TRBJ2-7; size: -; D: TRBD2; V: TRBV14; DNA: TGTGCCAGCAGCCGCGGGAGTCCGAGCGAGCAGTACTTC; CDR3: CASSRGSPSEQYF
J: TRBJ2-1; size: -; D: TRBD2; V: TRBV28; DNA: TGTGCCAGCAGTCCCGGACTAGCGGGAGGGTTTATCCTCTCCTACAATGAGCAGTTCTTC; CDR3: CASSPGLAGGFILSYNEQFF
J: TRBJ2-7; size: -; D: TRBD1; V: TRBV6-5; DNA: TGTGCCAGCAGTTACAGACAGGGGGCGCGTGGTTACGAGCAGTACTTC; CDR3: CASSYRQGARGYEQYF
J: TRBJ2-7; size: -; D: TRBD2; V: TRBV4-1; DNA: TGCGCCAGCAGCCAAGTGGCTAGCGGAGGCTACGAGCAGTACTTC; CDR3: CASSQVASGGYEQYF
J: TRBJ1-3; size: -; D: -; V: TRBV7-6; DNA: TGTGCCAGCAGCTTAGCGTCGGGAGGGAGAAACACCATATATTTT; CDR3: CASSLASGGRNTIYF
J: TRBJ2-7; size: -; D: -; V: TRBV19; DNA: TGTGCCAGTACAGGGCGTGGGTACGAGCAGTACTTC; CDR3: CASTGRGYEQYF
J: TRBJ1-1; size: -; D: -; V: TRBV4-1; DNA: TGCGCCAGCAGCCAAGACAGGGACACTGAAGCTTTCTTT; CDR3: CASSQDRDTEAFF
J: TRBJ2-3; size: once; D: TRBD2; V: TRBV11-2; DNA: TGTGCCAGCAGCCCACTAGCGGGGACAGATACGCAGTATTTT; CDR3: CASSPLAGTDTQYF
J: TRBJ2-6; size: -; D: -; V: TRBV27; DNA: TGTGCCACTCGAACAGGGTCTAACTCTGGGGCCAACGTCCTGACTTTC; CDR3: CATRTGSNSGANVLTF
J: TRBJ1-6; size: once; D: -; V: TRBV2; DNA: TGTGCCAGCAGTGAAACTCAATCGTCACCCCTCCACTTT; CDR3: CASSETQSSPLHF
J: TRBJ1-5; size: -; D: TRBD1; V: TRBV28; DNA: TGTGCCAGCAGTCCGGCGGGGCAGGGGGCGCATCGGCAGCCCCAGCATTTT; CDR3: CASSPAGQGAHRQPQHF
J: TRBJ1-6; size: -; D: -; V: TRBV6-4; DNA: TGTGCCAGCAGTGACCTCCCGAATTCACCCCTCCACTTT; CDR3: CASSDLPNSPLHF
J: TRBJ1-5; size: -; D: TRBD1; V: TRBV6-1; DNA: TGTGCCAGCAGTTATGGACAGGGCAATCAGCCCCAGCATTTT; CDR3: CASSYGQGNQPQHF
J: TRBJ2-5; size: few; D: TRBD1; V: TRBV5-1; DNA: TGCGCCAGCAGCTTGTCGGACAGGACAGAGACCCAGTACTTC; CDR3: CASSLSDRTETQYF
J: TRBJ1-2; size: -; D: -; V: TRBV25-1; DNA: TGTGCCACCCAACCAGGGGCGGATGGCTACACCTTC; CDR3: CATQPGADGYTF
J: TRBJ2-3; size: -; D: TRBD2; V: TRBV2; DNA: TGTGCCAGCACCCTGGGACTAGCGGGAGACTGGATTTTCGGTGTCGATACGCAGTATTTT; CDR3: CASTLGLAGDWIFGVDTQYF
J: TRBJ2-1; size: -; D: TRBD2; V: TRBV13; DNA: TGTGCCACCCAAGGGCGGGAGAGGGGTGAGCAGTTCTTC; CDR3: CATQGRERGEQFF
J: TRBJ1-3; size: -; D: -; V: TRBV25-1; DNA: TGTGCCAGCACCGACATTGGAAACACCATATATTTT; CDR3: CASTDIGNTIYF
J: TRBJ1-1; size: -; D: -; V: TRBV19; DNA: TGTGCCAGTAGTAATGCAGGGTTCGTTTCGAACACTGAAGCTTTCTTT; CDR3: CASSNAGFVSNTEAFF
J: TRBJ1-1; size: -; D: TRBD1; V: TRBV2; DNA: TGTGCCAGCAGTGGACAGGGGGCCGGCACTGAAGCTTTCTTT; CDR3: CASSGQGAGTEAFF
J: TRBJ1-3; size: -; D: -; V: TRBV18; DNA: TGTGCCAGCTCACCCGAGATCGTGCTCTCTGGAAACACCATATATTTT; CDR3: CASSPEIVLSGNTIYF
J: TRBJ1-2; size: -; D: -; V: TRBV7-3; DNA: TGTGCCAGCAGCACCTCCGGGCCTGCCGGGGACTATGGCTACACCTTC; CDR3: CASSTSGPAGDYGYTF
J: TRBJ2-7; size: -; D: -; V: TRBV24-1; DNA: TGTGCCACCAGTGATATCGACAGAGGTCTGTACTTC; CDR3: CATSDIDRGLYF
J: TRBJ1-5; size: -; D: -; V: TRBV10-2; DNA: TGCGCCAGCAGTGGGGCGCAGGGTTCAGGAAATCAGCCCCAGCATTTT; CDR3: CASSGAQGSGNQPQHF
J: TRBJ1-2; size: few; D: -; V: TRBV19; DNA: TGTGCCAGTAGTATCGGGGGGGGCGTCTATGGCTACACCTTC; CDR3: CASSIGGGVYGYTF
J: TRBJ1-6; size: few; D: -; V: TRBV25-1; DNA: TGTGCCAGCAGCCATACAGCAAACCTTTCACCCCTCCACTTT; CDR3: CASSHTANLSPLHF
J: TRBJ2-2; size: -; D: -; V: TRBV5-1; DNA: TGCGCCAGCAGCTTGATCGCGGGTGCGAACACCGGGGAGCTGTTTTTT; CDR3: CASSLIAGANTGELFF
J: TRBJ2-1; size: -; D: TRBD2; V: TRBV28; DNA: TGTGCCAGCAGCTTGCTAGCGGGGTTGGGCAGGGAGCAGTTCTTC; CDR3: CASSLLAGLGREQFF
J: TRBJ2-3; size: -; D: TRBD1; V: TRBV7-3; DNA: TGTGCCAGCAGCGCACCTCCGGGACAGGGGACAGATACGCAGTATTTT; CDR3: CASSAPPGQGTDTQYF
J: TRBJ1-2; size: -; D: -; V: TRBV2; DNA: TGTGCCAGCACGGTCCTCTTCGGTGGCTACACCTTC; CDR3: CASTVLFGGYTF
J: TRBJ2-7; size: -; D: TRBD2; V: TRBV6-5; DNA: TGTGCCAGCAGCGTGGGCGGGAGGGGCTACGAGCAGTACTTC; CDR3: CASSVGGRGYEQYF
J: TRBJ1-5; size: -; D: -; V: TRBV28; DNA: TGTGCCAGCAGTTTACTAACCAACAGGGAAAAGGATCAGCCCCAGCATTTT; CDR3: CASSLLTNREKDQPQHF
J: TRBJ1-3; size: once; D: TRBD1; V: TRBV2; DNA: TGTGCCAGCAGTGACAGGGGGCTGGCGGGAAACACCATATATTTT; CDR3: CASSDRGLAGNTIYF
J: TRBJ2-7; size: -; D: TRBD1; V: TRBV9; DNA: TGTGCCAGCAGCGACGGACAGGGGGCGAGCGACGAGCAGTACTTC; CDR3: CASSDGQGASDEQYF
J: TRBJ1-1; size: -; D: -; V: TRBV29-1; DNA: TGCAGCGTTGGAGGGCGTGAAGCTTTCTTT; CDR3: CSVGGREAFF
J: TRBJ1-1; size: -; D: -; V: TRBV10-3; DNA: TGTGCCATCAGTGACAGTCTGAACACTGAAGCTTTCTTT; CDR3: CAISDSLNTEAFF
J: TRBJ2-7; size: -; D: -; V: TRBV6-5; DNA: TGTGCCAGCAGTCGGGAGAACGAGCAGTACTTC; CDR3: CASSRENEQYF
J: TRBJ1-1; size: -; D: -; V: TRBV28; DNA: TGTGCCAGCAGTTTCCCAGTTGGGGCCGGGCCTGGAACTGAAGCTTTCTTT; CDR3: CASSFPVGAGPGTEAFF